These T cell receptor beta chains were read from a single sample in a study. MiXCR, run by TCRdb on the 5' RACE reads, gives a single entry per CDR3 protein. There are tens of thousands of distinct CDR3 sequences in the sample; under 25% occur only once, and under 5% lies in the top ten. The sample consisted of Tregs sorted from blood. The receptor set was obtained from a female donor with breast cancer. The CDR3 runs from the conserved cysteine through the conserved F or W. The order of the fields is clone size, D gene, V gene, J gene, CDR3 protein, CDR3 DNA. The D gene is left open where the match is weak. Clone size appears in some rows only: once, few, many, or a class for an expanded clone.

clone size: many; D gene: NA; V gene: TRBV27; J gene: TRBJ2-7; CDR3 protein: CASSLHGSYEQYF; CDR3 DNA: TGTGCCAGCAGTTTACATGGCAGCTACGAGCAGTACTTC
clone size: NA; D gene: NA; V gene: TRBV20-1; J gene: TRBJ2-1; CDR3 protein: CSAREGGEQFF; CDR3 DNA: TGCAGTGCTAGAGAGGGGGGTGAGCAGTTCTTC
clone size: NA; D gene: TRBD1; V gene: TRBV14; J gene: TRBJ2-7; CDR3 protein: CASSPGTGAFYEQYF; CDR3 DNA: TGTGCCAGCAGCCCCGGGACAGGGGCCTTCTACGAGCAGTACTTC
clone size: NA; D gene: NA; V gene: TRBV7-2; J gene: TRBJ2-2; CDR3 protein: CASSPDHGELFF; CDR3 DNA: TGTGCCAGCAGCCCGGACCACGGGGAGCTGTTTTTT
clone size: many; D gene: NA; V gene: TRBV4-2; J gene: TRBJ2-1; CDR3 protein: CASSQALAANNEQFF; CDR3 DNA: TGTGCCAGCAGCCAAGCACTAGCTGCTAACAATGAGCAGTTCTTC
clone size: few; D gene: NA; V gene: TRBV4-1; J gene: TRBJ1-2; CDR3 protein: CASSQQFAGEYGYTF; CDR3 DNA: TGCGCCAGCAGCCAGCAATTTGCGGGGGAGTATGGCTACACCTTC
clone size: NA; D gene: NA; V gene: TRBV4-2; J gene: TRBJ2-1; CDR3 protein: CASSLPMAGNEQFF; CDR3 DNA: TGTGCCAGCAGCCTTCCTATGGCTGGCAATGAGCAGTTCTTC
clone size: NA; D gene: NA; V gene: TRBV6-5; J gene: TRBJ1-1; CDR3 protein: CASSYSGRDKDSGNTEAFF; CDR3 DNA: TGTGCCAGCAGTTACTCGGGGCGGGACAAAGACTCTGGAAACACTGAAGCTTTCTTT
clone size: few; D gene: NA; V gene: TRBV4-3; J gene: TRBJ2-5; CDR3 protein: CASSQVMGLETQYF; CDR3 DNA: TGCGCCAGCAGCCAAGTAATGGGGCTTGAGACCCAGTACTTC
clone size: few; D gene: NA; V gene: TRBV7-9; J gene: TRBJ2-1; CDR3 protein: CASSPLPEGEQFF; CDR3 DNA: TGTGCCAGCAGCCCCCTCCCCGAAGGGGAGCAGTTCTTC
clone size: NA; D gene: NA; V gene: TRBV4-1; J gene: TRBJ2-3; CDR3 protein: CASSQERVGGDTQYF; CDR3 DNA: TGCGCCAGCAGCCAAGAGCGGGTCGGGGGAGACACGCAGTATTTT
clone size: NA; D gene: TRBD2; V gene: TRBV3-1; J gene: TRBJ2-7; CDR3 protein: CTSSGTSASLEQYF; CDR3 DNA: TGTACCAGCAGCGGGACTAGCGCCTCCCTGGAGCAGTACTTC
clone size: few; D gene: TRBD2; V gene: TRBV20-1; J gene: TRBJ2-7; CDR3 protein: CSARDPLASGRANNEQYF; CDR3 DNA: TGCAGTGCTAGAGATCCACTCGCTAGCGGGAGGGCTAATAACGAGCAGTACTTC
clone size: NA; D gene: NA; V gene: TRBV5-1; J gene: TRBJ2-6; CDR3 protein: CASSLVISSGANVLTF; CDR3 DNA: TGCGCCAGCAGCTTGGTCATAAGCTCTGGGGCCAACGTCCTGACTTTC